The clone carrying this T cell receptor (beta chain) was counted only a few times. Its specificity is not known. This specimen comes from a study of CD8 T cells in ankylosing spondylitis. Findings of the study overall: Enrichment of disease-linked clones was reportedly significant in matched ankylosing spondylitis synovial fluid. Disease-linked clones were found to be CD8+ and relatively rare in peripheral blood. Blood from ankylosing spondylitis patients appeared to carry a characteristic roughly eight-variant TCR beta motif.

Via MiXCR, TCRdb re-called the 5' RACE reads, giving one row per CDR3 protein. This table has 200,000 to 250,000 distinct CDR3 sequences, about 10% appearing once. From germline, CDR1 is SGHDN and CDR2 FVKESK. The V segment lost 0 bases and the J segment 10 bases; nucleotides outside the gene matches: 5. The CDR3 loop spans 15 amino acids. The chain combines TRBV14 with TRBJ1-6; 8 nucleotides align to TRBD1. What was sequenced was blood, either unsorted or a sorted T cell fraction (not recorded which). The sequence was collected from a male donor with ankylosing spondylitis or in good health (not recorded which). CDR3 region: CASSQEPGGRSPLHF. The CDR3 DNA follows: TGTGCCAGCAGCCAAGAACCAGGGGGCAGGTCACCCCTCCACTTT.